The rows below give T cell receptor beta chains drawn from one sample of a study of shared clonotypes between healthy human individuals. Using immunoSEQ multiplex PCR, the repertoire was profiled, and TCRdb retains in-frame clones only, with some absent. The table includes roughly 1,800,000 clones, about 94% detected once. The sequenced sample consisted of naive CD8+ T cells sorted from blood. These receptors were taken from a man aged 18-30 years in good health. Each CDR3 is given with its conserved first and last residue. The D gene is left open where the match is weak. Clone size is stated in some rows and not others, as once, few, many or a class when expanded.

>TRBJ1-1|TRBD1|.|TRBV5-1
TGCGCCAGCAGCTTGGGACAGGGGCCTGAAGCTTTCTTT
CASSLGQGPEAFF
>TRBJ2-2|.|once|TRBV5-1
TGCGCCAGCAGCCGGGACGTTGCGAACACCGGGGAGCTGTTTTTT
CASSRDVANTGELFF
>TRBJ1-5|.|.|TRBV6-5
TGTGCCAGCAGCGAAACAGGGACTCCCAATCAGCCCCAGCATTTT
CASSETGTPNQPQHF
>TRBJ2-2|TRBD1|.|TRBV7-9
TGTGCCAGCAGCGATTCCGGGACAGGTCCCGGGGAGCTGTTTTTT
CASSDSGTGPGELFF
>TRBJ2-7|.|.|TRBV4-3
TGCGCCAGCAGCCTACAGGAGACCTACGAGCAGTACTTC
CASSLQETYEQYF
>TRBJ1-1|.|.|TRBV7-2
TGTGCCAGCAGCTGGGGTGGGGTCATGAACACTGAAGCTTTCTTT
CASSWGGVMNTEAFF
>TRBJ2-7|.|.|TRBV7-6
TGTGCCAGCAGCTTAGGGGCGGGGCCCTCCTACGAGCAGTACTTC
CASSLGAGPSYEQYF
>TRBJ2-6|.|.|TRBV2
TGTGCCAGCAGTGAGGAGGGTGGCGAGGGGGCCAACGTCCTGACTTTC
CASSEEGGEGANVLTF
>TRBJ2-3|.|.|TRBV4-3
TGCGCCAGCAGCCAAGATGAAACCGCTACGCAGTATTTT
CASSQDETATQYF
>TRBJ2-7|TRBD1|.|TRBV7-3
TGTGCCAGCAGTCCGACAGGGTCCTACGAGCAGTACTTC
CASSPTGSYEQYF
>TRBJ1-5|.|.|TRBV30
TGTGCCTGGGGTGTGGACAGTAATCAGCCCCAGCATTTT
CAWGVDSNQPQHF
>TRBJ1-6|TRBD1|.|TRBV14
TGTGCCAGCAGCCACAAGACAGGGTATAATTCACCCCTCCACTTT
CASSHKTGYNSPLHF
>TRBJ2-3|TRBD2|.|TRBV2
TGTGCCAGCAGTGAAAATTTGTTGAGCGGGAGTGTTACAGATACGCAGTATTTT
CASSENLLSGSVTDTQYF
>TRBJ2-1|TRBD2|.|TRBV27
TGTGCCAGCAGGCTCGCAGCGGGGGCGCGCAATGAGCAGTTCTTC
CASRLAAGARNEQFF
>TRBJ2-1|TRBD2|.|TRBV9
TGTGCCAGCAGCGTCTTAGCGGGGGGGAAGTACAATGAGCAGTTCTTC
CASSVLAGGKYNEQFF
>TRBJ2-1|TRBD2|once|TRBV4-1
TGCGCCAGCAGCCAAGACGGCGGGGGGGCTTCCAATGAGCAGTTCTTC
CASSQDGGGASNEQFF
>TRBJ2-5|TRBD2|.|TRBV29-1
TGCAGCACTCTACTTCGGGCTAGCGGGGGGGCTGGAGAGACCCAGTACTTC
CSTLLRASGGAGETQYF
>TRBJ1-2|.|.|TRBV7-9
TGTGCCAGCAGCTCCACAGGGATCTATGGCTACACCTTC
CASSSTGIYGYTF
>TRBJ2-6|.|.|TRBV6-6
TGTGCCAGCAGTTACGACTCAGGCGACCTGACTTTC
CASSYDSGDLTF
>TRBJ2-1|.|.|TRBV5-1
TGCGCCAGCAGCTTGGTAGGTCCGCTCAATGAGCAGTTCTTC
CASSLVGPLNEQFF
>TRBJ1-2|.|.|TRBV4-3
TGCGCCAGCAGCCAAGATAATACGGAAGGGTATTATCGGGGCTACACCTTC
CASSQDNTEGYYRGYTF
>TRBJ2-1|TRBD2|.|TRBV7-3
TGTGCCAGCAGCCTCCTAGGGACTAGCGGCTCCTACAATGAGCAGTTCTTC
CASSLLGTSGSYNEQFF
>TRBJ1-6|.|.|TRBV27
TGTGCCAGCAGAGAGGGCTTTCGCGATTCACCCCTCCACTTT
CASREGFRDSPLHF
>TRBJ1-2|TRBD1|.|TRBV27
TGTGCCAGCAGTTCCCAGGACAGGGGCTCGGACTATGGCTACACCTTC
CASSSQDRGSDYGYTF
>TRBJ1-2|.|.|TRBV19
TGTGCCAGTAGTATAGATGGAGGGACAAGCTACTATGGCTACACCTTC
CASSIDGGTSYYGYTF